This is a list of T cell receptor beta chains from one sample in a study of OX40 agonist ivuxolimab in advanced cancers. TCRdb's copy holds only in-frame clones and misses some; the assay was immunoSEQ multiplex PCR. Here the sample spans around 57,000 clones, 82% being singletons. The sequenced sample was CD4+ or CD8+ T cells sorted from blood, obtained in a trial of the OX40 agonist ivuxolimab. All receptors come from an adult with an advanced solid tumor such as melanoma, head and neck, liver or kidney cancer. Each CDR3 is given with its conserved first and last residue. The D gene is left open where the match is weak. Rows may omit the clone size; those that give it use once, few, many or a size class.

- TRBJ1-5 TRBV4-3 - CASSQDPRQRPQHF TGCGCCAGCAGCCAAGATCCCCGCCAGCGGCCCCAGCATTTT
TRBD1 TRBJ2-1 TRBV7-6 - CASTEGAGGYNEQFF TGTGCCAGCACCGAAGGGGCAGGGGGCTACAATGAGCAGTTCTTC
TRBD1 TRBJ1-6 TRBV5-4 - CASSAGQGEGSPLHF TGTGCCAGCAGCGCGGGACAGGGAGAAGGATCACCCCTCCACTTT
TRBD1 TRBJ2-5 TRBV6-5 - CASSEDRGAETQYF TGTGCCAGCAGTGAGGACAGGGGAGCAGAGACCCAGTACTTC
- TRBJ1-2 TRBV28 few CASSLGGVLNYGYTF TGTGCCAGCAGTTTAGGGGGGGTTCTCAACTATGGCTACACCTTC
- TRBJ1-6 TRBV2 - CASSEAGNNSPLHF TGTGCCAGCAGTGAAGCGGGTAATAATTCACCCCTCCACTTT
TRBD2 TRBJ2-3 TRBV7-9 - CASGLAGTSTDTQYF TGTGCCAGCGGACTAGCGGGAACTAGCACAGATACGCAGTATTTT
TRBD1 TRBJ1-5 TRBV19 - CASSIVSGQGFNQPQHF TGTGCCAGTAGTATAGTCTCGGGACAGGGATTTAATCAGCCCCAGCATTTT
TRBD2 TRBJ2-7 TRBV28 - CASRHKVAGGPPYEQYF TGTGCCAGCAGGCATAAGGTGGCGGGAGGGCCTCCCTACGAGCAGTACTTC
TRBD1 TRBJ2-7 TRBV29-1 - CSARTGGGSYEQYF TGCAGCGCCAGAACAGGGGGCGGCTCCTACGAGCAGTACTTC
- TRBJ2-7 TRBV5-1 - CASSLVRTAGYEQYF TGCGCCAGCAGCTTGGTCCGGACCGCTGGCTACGAGCAGTACTTC
TRBD1 TRBJ2-7 TRBV5-5 - CASSLVIQGGDEQYF TGTGCCAGCAGCTTGGTGATACAGGGGGGCGACGAGCAGTACTTC
- TRBJ2-2 TRBV19 - CASSIRDSTGELFF TGTGCCAGTAGTATTAGGGATAGTACCGGGGAGCTGTTTTTT
TRBD1 TRBJ1-5 TRBV7-8 - CASSLDGQGNQPQHF TGTGCCAGCAGCTTGGATGGACAGGGCAATCAGCCCCAGCATTTT
TRBD2 TRBJ2-3 TRBV6-1 - CASSEGLALGADTQYF TGTGCCAGCAGTGAAGGACTAGCCCTTGGGGCAGATACGCAGTATTTT
TRBD2 TRBJ2-3 TRBV27 - CASSGARAGRDTQYF TGTGCCAGCAGCGGAGCCCGAGCGGGGAGAGATACGCAGTATTTT
- TRBJ2-7 TRBV19 - CASSRYRQTSYEQYF TGTGCCAGTAGTAGGTACCGGCAAACCTCCTACGAGCAGTACTTC
- TRBJ1-1 TRBV4-1 - CASSQEGGSENTEAFF TGCGCCAGCAGCCAAGAGGGGGGATCCGAGAACACTGAAGCTTTCTTT
- TRBJ2-7 TRBV9 - CASSVGPSRTYEQYF TGTGCCAGCAGCGTAGGCCCTAGCCGTACCTACGAGCAGTACTTC
- TRBJ1-4 TRBV11-2 - CASRSHGRDEKLFF TGTGCCAGCAGATCACATGGCAGGGATGAAAAACTGTTTTTT
TRBD1 TRBJ1-1 TRBV30 few CAWGTAANTEAFF TGTGCCTGGGGGACAGCGGCGAACACTGAAGCTTTCTTT
- TRBJ2-3 TRBV6-1 - CASVGGPIAGTQYF TGTGCCAGCGTCGGGGGGCCCATAGCAGGTACGCAGTATTTT
TRBD2 TRBJ2-2 TRBV7-2 - CASSLARENTGELFF TGTGCCAGCAGCTTAGCGCGGGAGAATACCGGGGAGCTGTTTTTT
TRBD1 TRBJ1-1 TRBV10-3 - CAIRTGGPSREAFF TGTGCCATCAGAACAGGGGGACCTTCCCGTGAAGCTTTCTTT
- TRBJ2-5 TRBV5-1 - CASSLIQETQYF TGCGCCAGCAGCTTGATCCAAGAGACCCAGTACTTC
- TRBJ1-1 TRBV28 - CASSSPGEAFF TGTGCCAGCAGTAGCCCAGGTGAAGCTTTCTTT
- TRBJ1-6 TRBV4-3 - CASRYSANAHNSPLHF TGCGCCAGCAGGTACAGTGCGAATGCCCATAATTCACCCCTCCACTTT
- TRBJ2-2 TRBV5-1 - CASTTRQNTGELFF TGCGCCAGCACTACTAGACAGAACACCGGGGAGCTGTTTTTT
TRBD1 TRBJ2-7 TRBV28 - CASSLAYGTGASYEQYF TGTGCCAGCAGTTTGGCGTACGGGACAGGGGCCTCCTACGAGCAGTACTTC
- TRBJ2-7 TRBV7-2 - CASSVNLGEQYF TGTGCCAGCAGCGTAAATTTGGGCGAGCAGTACTTC
- TRBJ2-3 TRBV5-1 - CASTMTLYTSTDTQYF TGCGCCAGCACCATGACCCTGTACACTAGCACAGATACGCAGTATTTT
TRBD2 TRBJ2-1 TRBV11-2 - CASSFTSGRTFFNEQFF TGTGCCAGCAGCTTCACTAGCGGGAGGACTTTTTTCAATGAGCAGTTCTTC
- TRBJ2-7 TRBV28 once CASSIPEAYQGYEQYF TGTGCCAGCAGCATCCCCGAAGCTTATCAAGGCTACGAGCAGTACTTC
- TRBJ2-2 TRBV15 - CATSRAGVTGELFF TGTGCCACCAGCAGAGCTGGAGTCACCGGGGAGCTGTTTTTT
- TRBJ1-4 TRBV6-1 - CASSGREKLFF TGTGCCAGCAGTGGCAGGGAAAAACTGTTTTTT
- TRBJ2-2 TRBV21-1 - CASSKAPTSGTSNTGELFF TGTGCCAGCAGCAAAGCACCGACTAGCGGGACTTCGAACACCGGGGAGCTGTTTTTT
- TRBJ2-2 TRBV7-8 - CASSLDRFPRELFF TGTGCCAGCAGCTTAGACAGGTTCCCCAGGGAGCTGTTTTTT
- TRBJ1-1 TRBV6-1 - CASSDWTAMNTEAFF TGTGCCAGCAGTGATTGGACAGCTATGAACACTGAAGCTTTCTTT
- TRBJ2-7 TRBV5-6 once CASSLAGVNSPYEQYF TGTGCCAGCAGCCTCGCAGGCGTGAATTCCCCTTACGAGCAGTACTTC
TRBD1 TRBJ1-2 TRBV11-2 - CASSSLLKWDRGRDGYTF TGTGCCAGCAGCTCCTTGTTAAAATGGGACAGGGGGCGCGATGGCTACACCTTC
TRBD2 TRBJ2-7 TRBV2 - CASREPGLGSREQYF TGTGCCAGCAGAGAACCGGGACTAGGCTCCCGCGAGCAGTACTTC
- TRBJ2-5 TRBV28 few CASSFGVREETQYF TGTGCCAGCAGTTTTGGGGTTAGGGAAGAGACCCAGTACTTC
- TRBJ2-7 TRBV7-2 - CASSKSYGGERDEQYF TGTGCCAGCAGCAAGTCATACGGAGGCGAGAGGGACGAGCAGTACTTC
- TRBJ1-5 TRBV7-8 - CASSSLPGGGPNQPQHF TGTGCCAGCAGTTCCCTCCCGGGTGGGGGTCCAAATCAGCCCCAGCATTTT
- TRBJ1-1 TRBV9 - CASSADINTEAFF TGTGCCAGCAGCGCAGATATAAACACTGAAGCTTTCTTT
- TRBJ1-3 TRBV11-2 few CASSPRRRTSGNTIYF TGTGCCAGCAGCCCTAGGAGAAGAACCTCTGGAAACACCATATATTTT
- TRBJ1-6 TRBV10-3 once CAIAPGANSPLHF TGTGCCATCGCTCCGGGGGCAAATTCACCCCTCCACTTT
- TRBJ2-7 TRBV6-1 - CASSEEVREQYF TGTGCCAGCAGTGAAGAGGTGCGGGAGCAGTACTTC
- TRBJ2-3 TRBV19 - CATSFQVDTQYF TGTGCCACCTCCTTCCAGGTTGACACGCAGTATTTT
TRBD2 TRBJ2-1 TRBV7-3 - CASSKGTSEKYNEQFF TGTGCCAGCAGCAAGGGAACTAGCGAGAAATACAATGAGCAGTTCTTC
TRBD1 TRBJ1-2 TRBV4-1 - CASSLSFGTGVGGYTF TGCGCCAGCAGCCTTAGCTTCGGGACAGGGGTTGGTGGCTACACCTTC
TRBD2 TRBJ2-3 TRBV7-2 once CASSLARLAGGYSTDTQYF TGTGCCAGCAGCTTAGCGCGACTAGCGGGAGGGTACAGCACAGATACGCAGTATTTT